The rows below give T cell receptor beta chains drawn from one sample of a study of cytomegalovirus exposure and HLA in healthy donors. Some clones are missing from TCRdb's copy, which holds only in-frame ones; the method was immunoSEQ multiplex PCR. The data hold about 230,000 clones, with roughly 79% observed a single time. Sequenced: PBMCs. Receptors originate from a woman in her 40s in good health and CMV-seronegative. Both conserved end residues are part of each CDR3. The order of the fields is J gene, V gene, D gene, clone size, CDR3 protein, CDR3 DNA. D genes are given only for firm matches. Clone sizes are given selectively: once, few, many, or a class where the clone is expanded.

TRBJ2-2 TRBV5-1 . . CASSLEAGSAGTGELFF TGCGCCAGCAGCTTGGAAGCAGGTAGCGCTGGCACCGGGGAGCTGTTTTTT
TRBJ2-7 TRBV4-1 . few CASSQDPGHRTYEQYF TGCGCCAGCAGCCAAGATCCCGGACACAGGACCTACGAGCAGTACTTC
TRBJ1-3 TRBV19 . . CASRGLLEQPRNTIYF TGTGCCAGTAGGGGCCTCCTCGAGCAACCAAGAAACACCATATATTTT
TRBJ2-7 TRBV7-2 . . CASSSSLSLYEQYF TGTGCCAGCAGCTCCTCCCTGTCCCTATACGAGCAGTACTTC
TRBJ1-4 TRBV19 . . CASSILAGANEKLFF TGTGCCAGTAGTATTCTGGCAGGGGCTAATGAAAAACTGTTTTTT
TRBJ2-3 TRBV9 . . CASQGQSTDTQYF TGTGCCAGCCAAGGACAGAGCACAGATACGCAGTATTTT
TRBJ2-2 TRBV4-1 . . CASSQGSGNTGELFF TGCGCCAGCAGCCAAGGCTCGGGAAACACCGGGGAGCTGTTTTTT
TRBJ2-7 TRBV4-1 TRBD1 . CASSQGDRSYEQYF TGCGCCAGCAGCCAAGGGGACAGGAGCTACGAGCAGTACTTC
TRBJ2-7 TRBV10-3 . . CAISESGDNYEQYF TGTGCCATCAGTGAGTCCGGGGACAACTACGAGCAGTACTTC
TRBJ2-5 TRBV5-1 TRBD2 . CASSPGTSGGETQYF TGCGCCAGCAGCCCCGGGACTAGCGGGGGTGAGACCCAGTACTTC
TRBJ1-5 TRBV7-2 . . CASSSAGSQPQHF TGTGCCAGCAGCTCAGCAGGGAGTCAGCCCCAGCATTTT
TRBJ2-3 TRBV4-1 . once CASSQDGGSDTQYF TGCGCCAGCAGCCAAGATGGGGGGTCAGATACGCAGTATTTT
TRBJ2-3 TRBV4-2 TRBD2 . CASSQFAGGKTDTQYF TGTGCCAGCAGCCAATTCGCGGGGGGGAAAACAGATACGCAGTATTTT
TRBJ1-5 TRBV28 . . CASLPLGEGNQPQHF TGTGCCAGCTTACCCCTTGGGGAGGGCAATCAGCCCCAGCATTTT
TRBJ2-5 TRBV10-2 . once CASRRGTPQETQYF TGCGCCAGCAGACGGGGGACCCCCCAAGAGACCCAGTACTTC
TRBJ1-5 TRBV19 TRBD1 . CASSIAPDRGRVSNQPQHF TGTGCCAGTAGTATAGCGCCGGACAGGGGCCGGGTAAGCAATCAGCCCCAGCATTTT
TRBJ1-6 TRBV4-1 . . CASSQGRGHNSPLHF TGCGCCAGCAGCCAAGGCCGAGGTCATAATTCACCCCTCCACTTT
TRBJ1-1 TRBV7-3 TRBD1 . CASSPTGATEAFF TGTGCCAGCAGCCCTACAGGGGCCACTGAAGCTTTCTTT
TRBJ1-6 TRBV28 . . CASSLLGHVLDSPLHF TGTGCCAGCAGTTTATTGGGACATGTGCTAGATTCACCCCTCCACTTT
TRBJ1-5 TRBV7-9 TRBD1 . CASGPGQGIQPQHF TGTGCCAGCGGACCGGGACAGGGTATTCAGCCCCAGCATTTT
TRBJ2-2 TRBV5-1 . . CASSLITSTGELFF TGCGCCAGCAGCTTGATTACTTCCACCGGGGAGCTGTTTTTT
TRBJ1-5 TRBV30 TRBD1 . CAWSVGGQGSLYF TGTGCCTGGAGTGTTGGTGGACAGGGGTCGTTGTATTTT
TRBJ2-3 TRBV6-5 . . CASRPEGTDTQYF TGTGCCAGCAGGCCTGAGGGCACAGATACGCAGTATTTT
TRBJ2-2 TRBV18 . . CASSPSGTGELFF TGTGCCAGCTCACCATCGGGGACCGGGGAGCTGTTTTTT
TRBJ2-7 TRBV23-1 TRBD1 . CASRLGTDSYEQYF TGCGCCAGCCGCCTCGGGACAGACTCCTACGAGCAGTACTTC
TRBJ2-1 TRBV6-1 . . CASSGTTGAQYNEQFF TGTGCCAGCAGTGGTACTACAGGAGCCCAGTACAATGAGCAGTTCTTC
TRBJ2-1 TRBV7-3 TRBD2 . CASSLGGLAGVNEQFF TGTGCCAGCAGCTTAGGTGGGTTAGCGGGGGTTAATGAGCAGTTCTTC
TRBJ1-1 TRBV28 . few CASSLGGGFSGAFF TGTGCCAGCAGTTTAGGGGGAGGCTTCTCAGGAGCTTTCTTT
TRBJ1-2 TRBV6-1 . once CASSPSSTGPYGYTF TGTGCCAGCAGTCCCTCATCGACAGGACCCTATGGCTACACCTTC
TRBJ2-2 TRBV19 . . CASSRAGELFF TGTGCCAGTAGCCGAGCCGGGGAGCTGTTTTTT
TRBJ2-7 TRBV18 TRBD1 . CASSPGQGAFGEQYF TGTGCCAGCTCACCCGGACAGGGGGCTTTCGGCGAGCAGTACTTC
TRBJ1-5 TRBV5-6 . . CASSSKGSGDNQPQHF TGTGCCAGCAGCTCGAAGGGCTCAGGGGACAATCAGCCCCAGCATTTT
TRBJ2-5 TRBV15 . . CATSRPTGSVETQYF TGTGCCACCAGCAGACCCACGGGATCGGTAGAGACCCAGTACTTC
TRBJ2-2 TRBV28 . . CASSLTYSNTGELFF TGTGCCAGCAGCCTTACCTATTCGAACACCGGGGAGCTGTTTTTT
TRBJ1-6 TRBV29-1 TRBD1 . CSGVGRGQGIEYNSPLHF TGCAGCGGTGTAGGGAGGGGACAGGGGATTGAGTATAATTCACCCCTCCACTTT
TRBJ2-1 TRBV29-1 TRBD1 . CSVVETGWYNEQFF TGCAGCGTTGTAGAGACAGGGTGGTACAATGAGCAGTTCTTC
TRBJ2-1 TRBV6-1 TRBD2 . CASSDSGGRMAYNEQFF TGTGCCAGCAGTGATTCGGGGGGGCGGATGGCCTACAATGAGCAGTTCTTC
TRBJ2-1 TRBV30 . . CAWATGEQFF TGTGCCTGGGCAACGGGAGAGCAGTTCTTC
TRBJ2-3 TRBV11-2 . . CASSFQRGTQYF TGTGCCAGCAGCTTTCAGCGAGGTACGCAGTATTTT
TRBJ2-5 TRBV7-3 . . CASSTGTGGTQYF TGTGCCAGCAGCACCGGGACTGGAGGGACCCAGTACTTC
TRBJ1-4 TRBV4-1 TRBD1 . CASSQDPTGGLLKLFF TGCGCCAGCAGCCAAGATCCTACAGGGGGCCTGTTAAAACTGTTTTTT
TRBJ1-2 TRBV21-1 . . CASSKAPAGGITPIGYTF TGTGCCAGCAGCAAAGCGCCCGCAGGGGGAATTACCCCTATCGGCTACACCTTC
TRBJ2-1 TRBV7-7 TRBD1 . CASSPRTGGVYNEQFF TGTGCTAGCAGCCCACGGACAGGGGGCGTCTACAATGAGCAGTTCTTC
TRBJ2-2 TRBV10-1 TRBD2 . CASGGLPNTGELFF TGCGCCAGCGGGGGACTACCGAACACCGGGGAGCTGTTTTTT
TRBJ2-1 TRBV2 TRBD2 . CASSEVAGVNNEQFF TGTGCCAGCAGTGAGGTAGCGGGGGTTAACAATGAGCAGTTCTTC
TRBJ1-2 TRBV5-6 . . CASRLSGDTDGYTF TGTGCCAGCAGGTTGAGCGGGGACACCGACGGCTACACCTTC
TRBJ1-1 TRBV30 . . CAWDIAGGTEAFF TGTGCCTGGGACATAGCGGGGGGCACTGAAGCTTTCTTT
TRBJ1-2 TRBV5-1 . . CASSLDAGGYTF TGCGCCAGCAGCTTGGATGCGGGTGGCTACACCTTC
TRBJ1-2 TRBV10-3 . . CATSGQNLYGYTF TGTGCCACCTCCGGACAGAATCTATATGGCTACACCTTC
TRBJ2-7 TRBV2 . . CASSEVPAGAGEQYF TGTGCCAGCAGTGAAGTTCCGGCGGGGGCGGGGGAGCAGTACTTC
TRBJ2-2 TRBV27 . . CASSYSNTGELFF TGTGCCAGCAGTTACTCGAACACCGGGGAGCTGTTTTTT
TRBJ2-7 TRBV11-3 . . CASSSPWGPTYEQYF TGTGCCAGCAGCTCCCCGTGGGGGCCCACTTACGAGCAGTACTTC
TRBJ1-1 TRBV20-1 . . CSASFSAFF TGCAGTGCTAGCTTCTCGGCTTTCTTT
TRBJ2-1 TRBV20-1 . . CSSTYNEQFF TGCAGTTCCACTTACAATGAGCAGTTCTTC
TRBJ2-3 TRBV7-3 TRBD2 . CASGSGTSTDTQYF TGTGCCAGCGGTAGCGGGACTAGCACAGATACGCAGTATTTT
TRBJ1-2 TRBV6-1 . . CASSASAGNYGYTF TGTGCCAGCAGCGCATCGGCGGGGAACTATGGCTACACCTTC
TRBJ1-1 TRBV13 . . CASQRGSNTEAFF TGTGCCAGCCAAAGAGGGAGCAACACTGAAGCTTTCTTT
TRBJ2-7 TRBV28 . . CASMSPGTTREQYF TGTGCCAGCATGTCCCCTGGTACTACTAGAGAGCAGTACTTC
TRBJ2-2 TRBV13 TRBD1 . CASTGQGGYTGELFF TGTGCCAGCACGGGACAGGGTGGTTACACCGGGGAGCTGTTTTTT
TRBJ1-5 TRBV2 TRBD1 once CASSEEGQALYSNQPQHF TGTGCCAGCAGTGAAGAGGGACAGGCTCTCTATAGCAATCAGCCCCAGCATTTT